This is a list of T cell receptor beta chains from one sample in a study of CD8 T cells in Susac syndrome. Using its own MiXCR run on the immunoSEQ multiplex PCR reads, TCRdb lists one record per CDR3 protein. The sample has tens of thousands of distinct CDR3 sequences, less than 95% seen once. Sequenced: CD8+ T cells from PBMCs. The receptors were sampled from a human donor with Susac syndrome. Both conserved end residues are part of each CDR3. A D gene is named only where the DNA matches it firmly. Expanded clones get a size class; other rows say once, few or many, or leave the size out.

CDR3: CASSRGHEQYF
DNA: TGTGCCAGCTCCCGGGGCCACGAGCAGTACTTC
V: TRBV7-9
D: NA
J: TRBJ2-7
size: once
length: 11

CDR3: CASSSLAGLSTDTQYF
DNA: TGTGCCAGCAGTTCCTTGGCGGGCTTAAGCACAGATACGCAGTATTTT
V: TRBV12-3/TRBV12-4
D: NA
J: TRBJ2-3
size: NA
length: 16

CDR3: CASSFERRRENTEAFF
DNA: TGTGCCAGCAGCTTCGAACGCAGACGGGAGAACACTGAAGCTTTCTTT
V: TRBV7-9
D: NA
J: TRBJ1-1
size: NA
length: 16

CDR3: CAISDRGGRESQETQYF
DNA: TGTGCCATCAGTGACCGTGGCGGCCGAGAAAGCCAAGAGACCCAGTACTTC
V: TRBV10-3
D: NA
J: TRBJ2-5
size: NA
length: 17

CDR3: CAWSVLPGRVPPGELFF
DNA: TGTGCCTGGAGTGTACTTCCAGGGAGGGTACCACCCGGGGAGCTGTTTTTT
V: TRBV30
D: TRBD2
J: TRBJ2-2
size: NA
length: 17

CDR3: CASSMKQGAGAFF
DNA: TGTGCCAGTAGTATGAAACAGGGGGCAGGAGCTTTCTTT
V: TRBV19
D: TRBD1
J: TRBJ1-1
size: NA
length: 13

CDR3: CASSLWGNEQFF
DNA: TGTGCCAGCAGCTTATGGGGGAATGAGCAGTTCTTC
V: TRBV7-9
D: NA
J: TRBJ2-1
size: NA
length: 12

CDR3: CASSFQSKWGETQYF
DNA: TGTGCCAGCAGTTTTCAAAGCAAATGGGGAGAGACCCAGTACTTC
V: TRBV12-3/TRBV12-4
D: NA
J: TRBJ2-5
size: NA
length: 15

CDR3: CSVGDTQYF
DNA: TGCAGCGTCGGGGATACGCAGTATTTT
V: TRBV29-1
D: NA
J: TRBJ2-3
size: NA
length: 9

CDR3: CASSLVEGRLRGYTF
DNA: TGTGCCAGCAGCTTGGTCGAGGGGCGACTAAGGGGCTACACCTTC
V: TRBV5-8
D: NA
J: TRBJ1-2
size: NA
length: 15

CDR3: CASSQVGGYTF
DNA: TGTGCCAGCAGCCAGGTCGGTGGCTACACCTTC
V: TRBV5-6
D: NA
J: TRBJ1-2
size: NA
length: 11

CDR3: CASSSGPNTEAFF
DNA: TGTGCCAGCAGCTCCGGACCAAACACTGAAGCTTTCTTT
V: TRBV7-9
D: NA
J: TRBJ1-1
size: once
length: 13

CDR3: CSARPTGGGRNYGYTF
DNA: TGCAGTGCTCGACCGACCGGCGGGGGAAGAAACTATGGCTACACCTTC
V: TRBV20-1
D: NA
J: TRBJ1-2
size: once
length: 16

CDR3: CASSLEGLAGGPTDTQYF
DNA: TGCGCCAGCAGCTTGGAGGGACTAGCGGGGGGGCCCACAGATACGCAGTATTTT
V: TRBV5-1
D: TRBD2
J: TRBJ2-3
size: NA
length: 18

CDR3: CASSLGRTYEQYF
DNA: TGTGCCAGCAGTTTGGGAAGAACCTACGAGCAGTACTTC
V: TRBV12-3/TRBV12-4
D: NA
J: TRBJ2-7
size: few
length: 13

CDR3: CASSASGPNQPQHF
DNA: TGTGCCAGCAGCGCTTCAGGTCCCAATCAGCCCCAGCATTTT
V: TRBV9
D: NA
J: TRBJ1-5
size: NA
length: 14

CDR3: CASSQNREPSPLHF
DNA: TGCGCCAGCAGCCAGAACAGGGAACCCTCACCCCTCCACTTT
V: TRBV4-3
D: NA
J: TRBJ1-6
size: NA
length: 14

CDR3: CASTDGGGYGYTF
DNA: TGCGCCAGCACCGATGGAGGGGGCTATGGCTACACCTTC
V: TRBV5-1
D: NA
J: TRBJ1-2
size: NA
length: 13

CDR3: CSVVQGYTF
DNA: TGCAGCGTTGTACAGGGCTACACCTTC
V: TRBV29-1
D: NA
J: TRBJ1-2
size: NA
length: 9

CDR3: CSVASRGNTEAFF
DNA: TGCAGCGTTGCATCTAGGGGGAACACTGAAGCTTTCTTT
V: TRBV29-1
D: NA
J: TRBJ1-1
size: NA
length: 13

CDR3: CASSQDPLAGAITDTQYF
DNA: TGTGCCAGCAGCCAAGACCCACTAGCGGGGGCCATCACAGATACGCAGTATTTT
V: TRBV3-1
D: TRBD2
J: TRBJ2-3
size: NA
length: 18

CDR3: CASPGGGLEAFF
DNA: TGTGCCAGTCCGGGGGGAGGGCTTGAAGCTTTCTTT
V: TRBV6-1
D: NA
J: TRBJ1-1
size: NA
length: 12

CDR3: CASSRGAESYNEQFF
DNA: TGCGCCAGCAGCCGCGGGGCTGAATCCTACAATGAGCAGTTCTTC
V: TRBV4-1
D: NA
J: TRBJ2-1
size: NA
length: 15

CDR3: CSARDFQDILHNYGYTF
DNA: TGCAGTGCTAGAGATTTTCAGGACATACTCCATAACTATGGCTACACCTTC
V: TRBV20-1
D: NA
J: TRBJ1-2
size: NA
length: 17

CDR3: CASSPGPRQFF
DNA: TGTGCCAGCAGCCCTGGACCAAGACAGTTCTTC
V: TRBV7-9
D: NA
J: TRBJ2-1
size: NA
length: 11

CDR3: CASRGGGLPSGETQYF
DNA: TGCGCCAGCAGAGGCGGGGGGCTCCCTTCGGGAGAGACCCAGTACTTC
V: TRBV10-1
D: TRBD2
J: TRBJ2-5
size: NA
length: 16

CDR3: CSVGPDSLTNYGYTF
DNA: TGCAGCGTTGGGCCGGACAGCTTAACTAACTATGGCTACACCTTC
V: TRBV29-1
D: NA
J: TRBJ1-2
size: NA
length: 15

CDR3: CASSLYAKGETQYF
DNA: TGTGCCAGCAGCTTATACGCGAAAGGAGAGACCCAGTACTTC
V: TRBV7-8
D: NA
J: TRBJ2-5
size: NA
length: 14

CDR3: CAAGGPSYEQYF
DNA: TGTGCCGCCGGGGGGCCGAGCTACGAGCAGTACTTC
V: TRBV27
D: NA
J: TRBJ2-7
size: NA
length: 12

CDR3: CATGLSSLSYNEQFF
DNA: TGTGCCACAGGACTTTCTTCTCTCTCCTACAATGAGCAGTTCTTC
V: TRBV12-3/TRBV12-4
D: NA
J: TRBJ2-1
size: NA
length: 15

CDR3: CASSAWEGYTF
DNA: TGTGCCAGCAGCGCCTGGGAGGGCTACACCTTC
V: TRBV9
D: NA
J: TRBJ1-2
size: NA
length: 11

CDR3: CASSYGWDRGLEQYF
DNA: TGTGCCAGCAGTTACGGCTGGGACAGGGGGTTAGAGCAGTACTTC
V: TRBV6-6
D: TRBD1
J: TRBJ2-7
size: NA
length: 15

CDR3: CASRPPSARETQYF
DNA: TGTGCCAGCAGACCCCCTAGCGCGAGAGAGACCCAGTACTTC
V: TRBV7-9
D: NA
J: TRBJ2-5
size: NA
length: 14

CDR3: CSANWDRLRNTIYF
DNA: TGCAGTGCGAACTGGGACAGATTACGAAACACCATATATTTT
V: TRBV20-1
D: TRBD1
J: TRBJ1-3
size: NA
length: 14

CDR3: CSAVLWADTQYF
DNA: TGCAGCGCCGTTCTGTGGGCAGATACGCAGTATTTT
V: TRBV29-1
D: NA
J: TRBJ2-3
size: NA
length: 12

CDR3: CATSDPRGTHYGYTF
DNA: TGTGCCACCAGTGACCCAAGGGGGACTCACTATGGCTACACCTTC
V: TRBV24-1
D: NA
J: TRBJ1-2
size: NA
length: 15

CDR3: CSAERLRGQSFVWYEQYF
DNA: TGCAGTGCTGAGAGGCTTAGGGGACAGTCCTTTGTATGGTACGAGCAGTACTTC
V: TRBV20-1
D: TRBD1
J: TRBJ2-7
size: NA
length: 18

CDR3: CASSLRDTRGYEQFF
DNA: TGTGCCAGCAGCCTCCGGGACACAAGGGGCTATGAGCAGTTCTTC
V: TRBV7-9
D: NA
J: TRBJ2-1
size: NA
length: 15

CDR3: CATSREQGRYGYTF
DNA: TGTGCCACCAGCAGGGAACAGGGGCGGTATGGCTACACCTTC
V: TRBV15
D: TRBD1
J: TRBJ1-2
size: NA
length: 14

CDR3: CASRGQGLEAFF
DNA: TGTGCCAGCAGGGGACAGGGGCTTGAAGCTTTCTTT
V: TRBV2
D: TRBD1
J: TRBJ1-1
size: NA
length: 12

CDR3: CASSSPISYEQYF
DNA: TGCGCCAGCAGTTCTCCAATTTCCTACGAGCAGTACTTC
V: TRBV5-1
D: NA
J: TRBJ2-7
size: NA
length: 13

CDR3: CASSLAGLAGDEQFF
DNA: TGTGCCAGCAGCTTAGCTGGACTAGCGGGGGATGAGCAGTTCTTC
V: TRBV7-9
D: TRBD2
J: TRBJ2-1
size: few
length: 15

CDR3: CASSRALNTEAFF
DNA: TGTGCCAGCAGTCGGGCCTTGAACACTGAAGCTTTCTTT
V: TRBV7-6
D: NA
J: TRBJ1-1
size: NA
length: 13

CDR3: CASSLGAGGPKNEQFF
DNA: TGTGCCAGCAGCTTAGGAGCGGGGGGGCCTAAGAATGAGCAGTTCTTC
V: TRBV7-8
D: TRBD2
J: TRBJ2-1
size: NA
length: 16

CDR3: CSATGTSYEQYF
DNA: TGCAGTGCAACCGGGACTAGCTACGAGCAGTACTTC
V: TRBV20-1
D: TRBD2
J: TRBJ2-7
size: NA
length: 12

CDR3: CASSLGGAGLAQHF
DNA: TGTGCCAGCAGTTTAGGGGGCGCGGGCCTGGCCCAGCATTTT
V: TRBV27
D: NA
J: TRBJ1-5
size: NA
length: 14